This T cell receptor (beta chain) was identified in a study of blood T cell repertoires in COVID-19. Sequenced by immunoSEQ multiplex PCR; TCRdb stores in-frame clones only, minus some. This table holds under 100,000 clones, about nine tenths found once. Trimming pared 8 bases from V and 8 bases from J, leaving 12 bases between. CDR3 length: 11 amino acids. The chain has TRBV12-3 or TRBV12-4 and TRBJ1-2, with no clear D. The sequencing input was peripheral blood. This TCR was sampled from a woman in her 70s with acute or convalescent COVID-19. The CDR3 reads CASGGPPGYTF. In DNA, the CDR3 is TGTGCCAGCGGCGGGCCTCCGGGCTACACCTTC.